Listed here are 14 T cell receptor beta chains from one sample, sequenced in a study of T cell responses to AZD1222 COVID-19 vaccine. Some clones are missing from TCRdb's copy, which holds only in-frame ones; the method was immunoSEQ multiplex PCR. The table includes roughly 180,000 clones, 87% detected once. The source material was peripheral blood, sampled on day 0 of AZD1222 vaccination. These receptor sequences come from an adult in good health.

This chain connects TRBV28 to TRBJ2-1; D not resolved. The V gene's germline CDR1 is MDHEN and CDR2 SYDVKM. The CDR3 is 10 residues long. Trimming removed 5 bases at V and 10 bases at J, with 6 bases between. CDR3 region: CASSRVEQFF. Written as DNA, the CDR3 is TGTGCCAGCAGTCGGGTGGAGCAGTTCTTC.

In this sample, this clone turned up a few times. V and J are TRBV11-2 and TRBJ2-7; the D gene is possibly TRBD1 (6 bases). The ends were cut back, 0 bases at V and 5 bases at J, with 17 bases in the middle. The CDR3 length is 16 residues. CDR1 is SGHAT and CDR2 is FQNNGV in the germline V gene. Written as DNA, the CDR3 is TGTGCCAGCAGCTTAGATCGCGAAGGGGGAGTGGACGAGCAGTACTTC. Residues: CASSLDREGGVDEQYF.

The chain recombines TRBV6-5 with TRBJ1-6; D not certain. The CDR3 totals 12 residues. V lost 1 base and J 7 bases, leaving 2 bases between the germline ends. CDR1 is MNHEY and CDR2 is SVGAGI in the germline V gene. CDR3 sequence: CASSYWNSPLHF. The CDR3 DNA reads TGTGCCAGCAGTTACTGGAATTCACCCCTCCACTTT.

The V gene is TRBV5-6, the J gene TRBJ2-7; D perhaps matches TRBD1 (7 bases). V was shortened by 7 bases and J by 2 bases, with 19 bases between the two germline ends. The V gene's germline CDR1 is SGHDT and CDR2 YYEEEE. This CDR3 spans 15 amino acids. Here the CDR3 reads CASRETGIGTYEQYF. The CDR3 coding sequence is TGTGCCAGCCGGGAGACAGGGATCGGAACCTACGAGCAGTACTTC.

This rearrangement joins TRBV30 to TRBJ1-1, with 8 bases matching TRBD1. Losses at the gene ends were 3 bases for V and 9 bases for J; bases not matched to a gene: 9. Germline CDR1 GTSNPN, CDR2 SVGIG (reference sequence). The CDR3 spans 13 residues. The CDR3 is CAWSASGQGKAFF. The CDR3 DNA follows: TGTGCCTGGAGCGCCAGCGGACAGGGTAAAGCTTTCTTT.

This clone was seen a few times. The CDR3 loop reads CASSVGGQGAEQYF. The CDR3 region has the DNA TGTGCCAGCAGCGTAGGGGGACAGGGGGCCGAGCAGTACTTC. V is TRBV9 and J is TRBJ2-7; 12 bases fit TRBD1. Germline trimming cut 0 bases from V and 6 bases from J; bases unmatched to any gene: 1. This CDR3 is built from 14 residues. Germline-derived CDR1 and CDR2 are SGDLS and YYNGEE.

The rearrangement links TRBV28 to TRBJ1-1; 11 nucleotides agree with TRBD1. The germline V gene has CDR1 MDHEN and CDR2 SYDVKM. The CDR3 is 16 residues long. With 6 bases clipped from V and 5 bases from J, the junction kept 11 bases outside the gene matches. CDR3 residues: CASRTLTGTGGTEAFF. The DNA for the CDR3 is TGTGCCAGCAGGACATTAACCGGGACAGGGGGGACTGAAGCTTTCTTT.

This chain connects TRBV24-1 to TRBJ2-1; TRBD2 aligns across 8 bases. Germline V gene data show CDR1 as KGHDR and CDR2 as SFDVKD. The CDR3 spans 17 residues. The V and J ends lost 4 bases and 1 base, in that order; junction bases with no gene match: 8. The chain's CDR3 is CATSDTSGRGSYNEQFF. Here the CDR3 DNA reads TGTGCCACCAGTGACACCAGCGGGAGAGGGTCCTACAATGAGCAGTTCTTC.

The chain links TRBV6-5 to TRBJ2-7; 9 bases are a match to TRBD2. The V gene's germline CDR1 is MNHEY and CDR2 SVGAGI. After removal of 0 bases from V and 3 bases from J, the junction contained 3 bases not matched to a gene. The CDR3 totals 15 residues. The CDR3 sequence: CASSYSPAGGYEQYF. CDR3 DNA sequence: TGTGCCAGCAGTTACTCTCCAGCGGGAGGCTACGAGCAGTACTTC.

The gene calls are TRBV11-2 and TRBJ1-4, with a possible D match to TRBD1 (5 bases). The germline V gene encodes CDR1 SGHAT and CDR2 FQNNGV. CDR3 length: 19 amino acids. V lost 4 bases and J lost 3, with 24 bases in between. This CDR3 is CASSSRLGWTRQSNEKLFF. The CDR3 DNA reads as TGTGCCAGCAGCTCGCGACTCGGGTGGACACGGCAATCTAATGAAAAACTGTTTTTT.

This clone was counted between two and nine times. The rearrangement joins TRBV2 to TRBJ2-7; D remains ambiguous. Looked up from germline, CDR1 is SNHLY and CDR2 is FYNNEI. Deletions cut 2 bases from V and 0 bases from J, with 8 bases between. The CDR3 spans 14 residues. The CDR3 protein is CASSEQQSSYEQYF. The CDR3 bases are TGTGCCAGCAGTGAACAGCAGAGCTCCTACGAGCAGTACTTC.

The chain uses TRBV4-1 and TRBJ2-2, with TRBD2 as a possible D gene (6 bases). The V end lost 4 bases, the J end lost 1 base, and 16 bases lay between the germline ends. The CDR3 has 17 amino acids. CDR1 and CDR2 from the germline V gene are MGHRA and YSYEKL. CDR3 bases: TGCGCCAGCAGCCCCGGCCCACTAGCTATGAACACCGGGGAGCTGTTTTTT. Residues: CASSPGPLAMNTGELFF.

This clone was counted only a few times. The chain employs TRBV6-4 and TRBJ2-1; the D gene is possibly TRBD2 (6 bases). The CDR3 runs 14 residues. The germline V gene has CDR1 MRHNA and CDR2 SNTAGT. Between the trimmed V and J ends, which lost 6 bases and 8 bases, there was a span of 17 bases. CDR3 in DNA: TGTGCCAGCAGCATAGCGGTGGGGGGAGATGAGCAGTTCTTC. Translation gives CASSIAVGGDEQFF.

The chain employs TRBV27 and TRBJ2-7, with 7 bases that match TRBD2. J lost 0 bases, V lost 5 bases, and 10 bases had no gene match. The CDR3 runs to 16 residues. Germline V gene sequence: CDR1 MNHEY, CDR2 SMNVEV (reference sequence). CDR3 loop: CASSPSGTTSSYEQYF. The CDR3 DNA reads TGTGCCAGCAGTCCCAGCGGGACTACAAGCTCCTACGAGCAGTACTTC.